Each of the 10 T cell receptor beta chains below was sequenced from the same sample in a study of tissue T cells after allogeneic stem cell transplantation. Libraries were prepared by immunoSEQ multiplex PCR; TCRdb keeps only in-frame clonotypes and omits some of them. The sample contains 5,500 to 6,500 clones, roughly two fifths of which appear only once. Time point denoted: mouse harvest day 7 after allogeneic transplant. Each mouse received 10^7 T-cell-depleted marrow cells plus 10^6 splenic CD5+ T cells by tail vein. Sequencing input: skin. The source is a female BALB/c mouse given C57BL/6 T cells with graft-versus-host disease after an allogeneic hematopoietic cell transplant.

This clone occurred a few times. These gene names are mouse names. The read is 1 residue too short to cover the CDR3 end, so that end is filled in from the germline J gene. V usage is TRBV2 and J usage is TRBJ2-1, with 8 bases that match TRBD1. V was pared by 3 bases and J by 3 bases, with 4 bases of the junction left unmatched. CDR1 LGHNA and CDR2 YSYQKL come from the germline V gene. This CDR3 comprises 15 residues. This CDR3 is CASSQPGQAYAEQFF. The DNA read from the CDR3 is TGTGCCAGCAGCCAGCCGGGACAGGCCTATGCTGAGCAGTTC.

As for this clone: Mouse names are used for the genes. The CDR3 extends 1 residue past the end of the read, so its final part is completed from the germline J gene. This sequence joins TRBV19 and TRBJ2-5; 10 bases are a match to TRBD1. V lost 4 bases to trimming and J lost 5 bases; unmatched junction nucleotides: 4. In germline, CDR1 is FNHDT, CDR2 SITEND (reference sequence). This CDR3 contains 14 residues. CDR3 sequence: CASSRQGARDTQYF. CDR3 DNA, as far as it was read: TGTGCCAGCAGTCGACAGGGGGCGCGAGACACCCAGTAC.

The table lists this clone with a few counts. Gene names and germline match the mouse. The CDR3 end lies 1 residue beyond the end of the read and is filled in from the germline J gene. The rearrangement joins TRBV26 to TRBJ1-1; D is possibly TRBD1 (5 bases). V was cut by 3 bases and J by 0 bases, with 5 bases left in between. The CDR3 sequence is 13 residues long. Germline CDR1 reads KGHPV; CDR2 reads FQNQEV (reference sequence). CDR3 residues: CASSLQANTEVFF. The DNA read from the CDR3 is TGTGCCAGCAGTCTACAGGCAAACACAGAAGTCTTC.

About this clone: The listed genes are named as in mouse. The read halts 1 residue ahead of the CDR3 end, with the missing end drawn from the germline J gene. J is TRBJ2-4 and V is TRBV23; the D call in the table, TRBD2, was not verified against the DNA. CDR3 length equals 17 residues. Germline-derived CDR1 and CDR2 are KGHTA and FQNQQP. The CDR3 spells CSSSHRDWGGSQNTLYF. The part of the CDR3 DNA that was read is TGCTCCAGCAGTCACCGGGACTGGGGGGGTAGTCAAAACACCTTGTAC.

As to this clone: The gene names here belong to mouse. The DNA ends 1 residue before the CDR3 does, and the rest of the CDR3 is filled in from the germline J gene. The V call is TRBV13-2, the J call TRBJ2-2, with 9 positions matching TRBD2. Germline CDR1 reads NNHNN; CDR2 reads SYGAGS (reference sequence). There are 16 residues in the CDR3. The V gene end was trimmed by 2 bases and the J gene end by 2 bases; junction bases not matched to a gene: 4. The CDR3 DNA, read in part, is TGTGCCAGCGGTGAGACTGGGGGAAGGAACACCGGGCAGCTCTAC. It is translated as CASGETGGRNTGQLY. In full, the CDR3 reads CASGETGGRNTGQLYF.

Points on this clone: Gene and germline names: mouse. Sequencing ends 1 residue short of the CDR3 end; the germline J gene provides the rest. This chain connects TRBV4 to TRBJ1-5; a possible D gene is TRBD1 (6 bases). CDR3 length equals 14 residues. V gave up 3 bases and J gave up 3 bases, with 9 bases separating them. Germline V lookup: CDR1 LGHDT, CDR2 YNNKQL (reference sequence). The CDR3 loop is CASSYRGGNQAPLF. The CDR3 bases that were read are TGTGCCAGCAGCTACAGGGGAGGCAACCAGGCTCCGCTT.

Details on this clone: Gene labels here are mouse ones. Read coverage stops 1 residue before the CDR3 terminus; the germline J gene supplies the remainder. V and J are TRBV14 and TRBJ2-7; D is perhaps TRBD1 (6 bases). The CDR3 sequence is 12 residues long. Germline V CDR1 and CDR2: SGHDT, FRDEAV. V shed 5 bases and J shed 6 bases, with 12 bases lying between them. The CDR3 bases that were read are TGTGCCAGCAGCCTACAGGGAATTGAACAGTAC. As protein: CASSLQGIEQY. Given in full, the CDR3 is CASSLQGIEQYF.

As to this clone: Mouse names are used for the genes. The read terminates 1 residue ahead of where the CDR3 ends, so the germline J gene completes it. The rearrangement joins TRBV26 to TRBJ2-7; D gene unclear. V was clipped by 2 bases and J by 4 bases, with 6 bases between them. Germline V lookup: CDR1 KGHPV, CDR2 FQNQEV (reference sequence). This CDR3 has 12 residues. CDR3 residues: CASSLNQYEQYF. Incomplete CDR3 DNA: TGTGCCAGCAGTCTGAACCAGTATGAACAGTAC. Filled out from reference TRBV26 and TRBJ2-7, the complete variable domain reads NSKVIQTPRYLVKGQGQKAKMRCIPEKGHPVVFWYQQNKNNEFKFLINFQNQEVLQQIDMTEKRFSAECPSNSPCSLEIQSSEAGDSALYLCASSLNQYEQYFGPGTRLTVL.

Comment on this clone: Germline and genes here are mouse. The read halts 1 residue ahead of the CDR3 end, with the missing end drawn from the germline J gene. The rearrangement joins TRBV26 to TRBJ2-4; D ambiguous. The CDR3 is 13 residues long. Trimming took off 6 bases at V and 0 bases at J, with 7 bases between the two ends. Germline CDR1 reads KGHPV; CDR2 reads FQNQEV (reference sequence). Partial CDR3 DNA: TGTGCCAGCAGCGGGCCTAGTCAAAACACCTTGTAC. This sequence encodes CASSGPSQNTLY. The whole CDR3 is CASSGPSQNTLYF. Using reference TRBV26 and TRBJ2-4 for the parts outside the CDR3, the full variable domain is NSKVIQTPRYLVKGQGQKAKMRCIPEKGHPVVFWYQQNKNNEFKFLINFQNQEVLQQIDMTEKRFSAECPSNSPCSLEIQSSEAGDSALYLCASSGPSQNTLYFGAGTRLSVL.

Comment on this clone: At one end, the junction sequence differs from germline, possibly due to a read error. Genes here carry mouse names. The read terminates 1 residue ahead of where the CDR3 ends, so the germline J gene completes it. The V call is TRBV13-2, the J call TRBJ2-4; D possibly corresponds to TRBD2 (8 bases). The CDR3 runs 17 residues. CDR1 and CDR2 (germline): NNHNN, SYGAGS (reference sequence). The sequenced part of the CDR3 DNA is TGTGCCCGCGGTGATGCAGGGGGGGGCGGGGGTCAAAACACCTTGTAC. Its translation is CARGDAGGGGGQNTLY. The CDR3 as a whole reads CARGDAGGGGGQNTLYF.